The 17 T cell receptor beta chains given below trace back to one sample, sequenced in a study of T cell responses to AZD1222 COVID-19 vaccine. The assay was immunoSEQ multiplex PCR, and TCRdb's table has in-frame clones only and misses some. This table has 200,000 to 300,000 clones, 85% to 95% appearing once. Sequencing was performed on peripheral blood, taken on day 0 of AZD1222 vaccination. These receptors originate from an adult in good health.

A few counts support this clone. This rearrangement joins TRBV2 to TRBJ2-3; 14 bases map to TRBD2. The germline gives CDR1 SNHLY, CDR2 FYNNEI. This CDR3 has 18 amino acids. V dropped 5 bases and J dropped 1; count of bases not matched to a gene: 8. CDR3 nucleotide sequence: TGTGCCAGCAGTCGACTAGCGGGAGGGCAGGAGGGCACAGATACGCAGTATTTT. Translation gives CASSRLAGGQEGTDTQYF.

The chain links TRBV4-1 to TRBJ2-7; 8 bases match TRBD2. Per the germline V gene, CDR1 is MGHRA and CDR2 is YSYEKL. This CDR3 spans 19 amino acids. Trimming at V came to 0 bases and at J to 4 bases, leaving 17 bases not matched to a gene. The DNA of the CDR3 is TGCGCCAGCAGCCAAGATACCGGGGGGGCAACACTATTTGGGTACGAGCAGTACTTC. Amino acids: CASSQDTGGATLFGYEQYF.

The chain combines TRBV28 with TRBJ1-2; D might be TRBD1 (6 bases). Germline V gene lookup returns CDR1 MDHEN and CDR2 SYDVKM. CDR3 size: 16 residues. The germline V and J ends were trimmed by 5 bases and 0 bases, with 16 bases remaining between them. CDR3 nucleotide sequence: TGTGCCAGCAGTCAGGGGCCAATCCCTTCTAACTATGGCTACACCTTC. This sequence encodes CASSQGPIPSNYGYTF.

The chain combines TRBV29-1 with TRBJ2-3, with 9 nucleotides matching TRBD2. Germline values: CDR1 SQVTM, CDR2 ANQGSEA. With 3 bases clipped from V and 2 bases from J, the junction kept 3 bases outside the gene matches. CDR3 size: 14 residues. The CDR3 protein is CSVDAGGPTDTQYF. DNA of the CDR3: TGCAGCGTTGATGCGGGGGGGCCCACAGATACGCAGTATTTT.

The chain combines TRBV29-1 with TRBJ1-4, with D maybe TRBD1 (6 bases). V lost 3 bases and J 8 bases, leaving 13 bases between the germline ends. Germline V gene data show CDR1 as SQVTM and CDR2 as ANQGSEA. The CDR3 spans 13 residues. CDR3 in DNA: TGCAGCGTTGAGGGGGCGGGAAACGAAAAACTGTTTTTT. Protein: CSVEGAGNEKLFF. The full variable domain, rest sourced from reference TRBV29-1 and TRBJ1-4, is SAVISQKPSRDICQRGTSLTIQCQVDSQVTMMFWYRQQPGQSLTLIATANQGSEATYESGFVIDKFPISRPNLTFSTLTVSNMSPEDSSIYLCSVEGAGNEKLFFGSGTQLSVL.

The chain is built from TRBV9 and TRBJ1-2, with D hard to call. V lost 0 bases, J lost 5 bases, and 11 bases lay in between. Germline values: CDR1 SGDLS, CDR2 YYNGEE. CDR3 length equals 14 residues. CDR3: CASSVEDGIYGYTF. For the CDR3, the DNA is TGTGCCAGCAGCGTAGAGGACGGGATATATGGCTACACCTTC.

This clone showed up many times. The genes are TRBV4-2 and TRBJ2-3, with D possibly being TRBD1 or TRBD2 (5 bases each). The germline V gene has CDR1 LGHNA and CDR2 YNFKEQ. Between the trimmed V and J ends, which lost 5 bases and 5 bases, there was a span of 20 bases. The CDR3 totals 16 residues. The CDR3 DNA reads TGTGCCAGCAGCAGCTCGGGACCAGTTGGCGTAGATACGCAGTATTTT. Translation gives CASSSSGPVGVDTQYF.

The CDR3 nucleotides read TGTGCCAGCAGCCCAGGATTGATTTTCTCTGGGGCCAACGTCCTGACTTTC. Residues: CASSPGLIFSGANVLTF. This chain uses TRBV28 with TRBJ2-6; D unclear. V dropped 6 bases and J dropped 0 bases, with 15 bases sitting between them. This CDR3 has 17 amino acids. Germline V lookup: CDR1 MDHEN, CDR2 SYDVKM.

The CDR3 DNA follows: TGTGCCAGCATCCGGGAGGGTCCCTATGGCTACACCTTC. Protein: CASIREGPYGYTF. The V call is TRBV2, the J call TRBJ1-2; no clear D. Trimming cost V 7 bases and J 4 bases, with 13 bases left between them. There are 13 residues in the CDR3. The germline CDR1 and CDR2 sequences are SNHLY and FYNNEI.

The gene calls are TRBV5-4 and TRBJ2-1; no definite D call. Trimming took 4 bases from V and 0 from J, leaving 14 bases between them. The CDR3 covers 16 residues. Germline assignment: CDR1 SGHNT and CDR2 YYREEE (reference sequence). DNA for the CDR3: TGTGCCAGCAGCCCCCCCCCGCCTAGCTCCTACAATGAGCAGTTCTTC. It codes for CASSPPPPSSYNEQFF. The entire variable domain, with the rest obtained from reference TRBV5-4 and TRBJ2-1, is as follows: ETGVTQSPTHLIKTRGQQVTLRCSSQSGHNTVSWYQQALGQGPQFIFQYYREEENGRGNFPPRFSGLQFPNYSSELNVNALELDDSALYLCASSPPPPSSYNEQFFGPGTRLTVL.

This sequence joins TRBV7-8 and TRBJ1-5; the D gene is possibly TRBD1 (5 bases). This CDR3 region has 16 residues. Germline V CDR1 and CDR2: SGHVS, FQNEAQ. V shed 0 bases and J shed 2 bases, with 11 bases lying between them. Here the CDR3 reads CASSLAQGRGNQPQHF. For the CDR3, the DNA is TGTGCCAGCAGCTTAGCCCAGGGAAGGGGCAATCAGCCCCAGCATTTT.

The chain is built from TRBV30 and TRBJ1-1; 9 bases are a match to TRBD1. CDR1 GTSNPN and CDR2 SVGIG come from the germline V gene (reference sequence). The V gene end was trimmed by 5 bases and the J gene end by 3 bases; junction bases not matched to a gene: 4. This CDR3 is built from 13 residues. CDR3 loop: CAWSGQGYTEAFF. Written as DNA, the CDR3 is TGTGCCTGGTCCGGACAGGGGTACACTGAAGCTTTCTTT.

The chain has TRBV2 and TRBJ1-2; no firm D call. Germline loops: CDR1 SNHLY, CDR2 FYNNEI. The CDR3 totals 13 residues. The germline V and J ends were trimmed by 7 bases and 8 bases, with 17 bases remaining between them. The CDR3 protein is CASTQGREGGYTF. For the CDR3, the DNA is TGTGCCAGCACCCAAGGGAGGGAGGGCGGCTACACCTTC.

The chain carries TRBV5-6 and TRBJ1-1, with D maybe TRBD1 (5 bases). The CDR3 consists of 15 residues. V was pared by 7 bases and J by 3 bases, with 19 bases between. The germline V gene encodes CDR1 SGHDT and CDR2 YYEEEE. The chain's CDR3 is CASGVLGQGDTEAFF. CDR3 bases: TGTGCCAGCGGGGTGTTAGGGCAGGGAGACACTGAAGCTTTCTTT.

The chain carries TRBV5-1 and TRBJ2-5; a possible D gene is TRBD2 (5 bases). Trimming took 3 bases from V and 3 from J, leaving 15 bases between them. Germline CDR1 is SGHRS and CDR2 is YFSETQ. The CDR3 sequence is 15 residues long. The CDR3 sequence is CASSSGGPSKETQYF. The DNA for the CDR3 is TGCGCCAGCAGCTCGGGCGGGCCGAGTAAAGAGACCCAGTACTTC.

The chain recombines TRBV5-4 with TRBJ1-1; the match to TRBD1 covers 7 bases. With V trimmed by 5 bases and J by 4 bases, 8 bases remained unmatched. The CDR3 extends over 14 amino acids. CDR1 and CDR2 from the germline V gene are SGHNT and YYREEE (reference sequence). The CDR3 reads CASSFTGEGTEAFF. In nucleotides, the CDR3 is TGTGCCAGCAGTTTCACAGGGGAGGGCACTGAAGCTTTCTTT.

This CDR3 is CASRLGTANSPLHF. DNA of the CDR3: TGTGCCAGCAGGCTGGGGACAGCTAATTCACCCCTCCACTTT. The V call is TRBV28, the J call TRBJ1-6, with 7 nucleotides matching TRBD1. This CDR3 has 14 amino acids. Germline CDR1 MDHEN, CDR2 SYDVKM. Trimming removed 6 bases from V and 6 bases from J; junction bases left unmatched: 5.